This T cell receptor beta chain stems from a study of cytomegalovirus exposure and HLA in healthy donors. About the study: There were 100 million to 130 million unique TCR beta sequences, drawn from approximately 180 million T cells, in an earlier analysis.

Turning to this clone: Its antigen is not identified.

Overall study results and limits: Investigators reported 164 TCR beta chains as tied to cytomegalovirus. A classifier reportedly called cytomegalovirus status with high sensitivity and specificity.

This PCR relied on a set of 60 Vbeta primers and 13 Jbeta primers. The repertoire was sequenced with immunoSEQ multiplex PCR; TCRdb's copy has only in-frame clones and lacks some. This sample has 75,000 to 100,000 clones; more than 70% occur once, and the top ten carry roughly 11%. Germline V CDR1 and CDR2: SGHTS, YDEGEE. This CDR3 region has 18 residues. Unmatched junction bases numbered 17, after V lost 3 bases and J lost 3 bases. Sequencing was performed on PBMCs. This TCR was sampled from a man between 18 and 29 years old in good health and CMV-seropositive. This chain links TRBV5-8 with TRBJ2-7; 8 bases align to TRBD1. The DNA of the CDR3 is TGTGCCAGCAGCTCCAAAAATGCCGGGACAGGTTTAGTCTACGAGCAGTACTTC. This sequence encodes CASSSKNAGTGLVYEQYF.